Sequencing of this T cell receptor beta chain was carried out in a study of CD8+CD57+ T cells in acquired aplastic anemia (dated by TCRdb to the late 2010s). With regard to the full study: Extracted DNA from sorted CD4+ and CD8+ cells averaged about 3 ug, ranging from about 0.2 to 30 ug. CD8+CD57+ expansion was defined as frequency above the mean frequency observed in healthy subjects.

TCR beta VDJ combination and CDR3 sequence profiling used genomic DNA as the template. An Illumina HiSeq 2000 was used for TCR repertoire sequencing. In the source study's methods: Repertoires were assessed using TRBV/TRBJ rearrangement plots, CDR3 size and DJ length profiles, and Simpson's diversity index. The most abundant DNA sequence in the deep sequencing data was defined as the immunodominant clone. CDR3 amino acid sequences were screened for sharing across subjects and were compared with published repertoires and the VDJdb database. TCRdb itself trimmed the public reads at Q25 with fastp, ran MiXCR and retained productive beta chains. Each entry merges the rows of one CDR3 protein and shows their most common DNA and genes. The V and J calls come from TCRdb's annotation, not from the publication. This sample is represented by 200,000 to 250,000 distinct CDR3 sequences; roughly 50% of them were singletons. The top ten hold 15% to 20% of the sample.

The paper as a whole reports these results and caveats: CD8+ Simpson's diversity did not differ significantly between patients and healthy controls (P=0.060). Over 25 CD8+ CDR3 sequences were found in both patients and controls but appeared to be highly expressed in patients and within the immunodominant clones of the patients.

The patients picked for sequencing were ones in whom flow cytometry had shown an expansion of CD8+CD57+ cells. All patients had severe acquired aplastic anemia diagnosed by International Study of Aplastic Anemia and Agranulocytosis and Camitta criteria. At the time blood was sampled, none of the patients had received any therapy. The study deep-sequenced TCR repertoires of sorted CD4+ and CD8+ blood T cells from severe aplastic anemia patients and healthy subjects. In the USA, patient enrollment took place under clinicaltrials.gov protocols 00001620, 01623167, 00001397, 00071045, 00081523 and 00961064. Ficoll-Paque density gradient centrifugation was used to isolate peripheral blood mononuclear cells. Before DNA was extracted, CD4+ and CD8+ T cells were sorted using either FACS or magnetic beads. Comment on this clonotype: Its antigen specificity is not known. Base qualities are not at hand, and no much larger clone is one base apart.

V and J are trimmed by 2 bases and 2 bases, and the gene matches miss 7 bases of the junction. For CDR1 and CDR2, the germline V gene (reference sequence) lists SEHNR and FQNEAQ. The CDR3 has 16 amino acids, counting the end cysteine and phenylalanine. This entry keeps only the CDR3 DNA: 48 bases, framed from base 1. The sequence is built from TRBV7-9 and TRBJ2-7, with 9 bases matching TRBD1. Specimen: sorted CD4+, CD8+, or CD8+CD57+ T cells (not recorded which) from PBMCs. The sequence came from a human donor with aplastic anemia. CDR3 region: CASSLSRTGDPYEQYF. The base sequence is TGTGCCAGCAGCTTATCCCGGACAGGGGATCCCTACGAGCAGTACTTC. With the rest looked up from the reference TRBV7-9 and TRBJ2-7 genes rather than sequenced, the full variable domain is DTGVSQNPRHKITKRGQNVTFRCDPISEHNRLYWYRQTLGQGPEFLTYFQNEAQLEKSRLLSDRFSAERPKGSFSTLEIQRTEQGDSAMYLCASSLSRTGDPYEQYFGPGTRLTVT.